Sequencing of this T cell receptor beta chain was carried out in a study of a mutant IDH1 vaccine in newly diagnosed glioma. At the level of the study: Vaccination was launched 4-6 weeks after radiotherapy alone, or with temozolomide cycles. An approximately 62% male, 37.5% female split and a mean age of 40.4 years characterized treated patients.

Time point given: week 47, end of study. What each vaccine dose contained was 300 ug of mutant IDH1 20-mer peptide, accompanied by topical imiquimod. This CDR3 is built from 15 residues. Germline CDR1 reads SGHNT; CDR2 reads YYREEE (reference sequence). Trimming removed 4 bases at V and 0 bases at J, with 11 bases between. Note on this clone: Its target is not known.

Sequenced by immunoSEQ multiplex PCR; TCRdb stores in-frame clones only, minus some. The sample lists about 94,000 clones, roughly 86% occurring once. The material was PBMCs, obtained from a glioma patient whose treatment included an IDH1 peptide vaccine. The V call is TRBV5-4, the J call TRBJ1-5; possibly TRBD1 for D (5 bases). This receptor was obtained from a woman between 50 and 59 years old with glioma. CDR3 nucleotides: TGTGCCAGCAGCCCGGGGACTGATAGCAATCAGCCCCAGCATTTT. It yields the protein CASSPGTDSNQPQHF.